This T cell receptor beta chain was sequenced for a study of T cell changes during pregnancy in multiple sclerosis. Here immunoSEQ multiplex PCR was the method, and the copy in TCRdb shows in-frame clones only, minus some. The repertoire holds about 75,000 clones, with approximately 95% as singletons. The receptor was isolated from a female donor with multiple sclerosis, enrolled in a pregnancy study. The source was CD4+ T cells from peripheral blood mononuclear cells, collected after pregnancy.

The CDR3 loop reads CAIRGLATEAMSRQFF. DNA for the CDR3: TGTGCCATTCGAGGACTGGCGACCGAGGCCATGAGTCGGCAGTTCTTC. This chain uses TRBV10-3 with TRBJ2-1; a weak D match, TRBD2 (5 bases). Per germline, CDR1 ENHRY and CDR2 SYGVKD. Deletions cut 9 bases from V and 12 bases from J, with 30 bases between. This CDR3 contains 16 residues.